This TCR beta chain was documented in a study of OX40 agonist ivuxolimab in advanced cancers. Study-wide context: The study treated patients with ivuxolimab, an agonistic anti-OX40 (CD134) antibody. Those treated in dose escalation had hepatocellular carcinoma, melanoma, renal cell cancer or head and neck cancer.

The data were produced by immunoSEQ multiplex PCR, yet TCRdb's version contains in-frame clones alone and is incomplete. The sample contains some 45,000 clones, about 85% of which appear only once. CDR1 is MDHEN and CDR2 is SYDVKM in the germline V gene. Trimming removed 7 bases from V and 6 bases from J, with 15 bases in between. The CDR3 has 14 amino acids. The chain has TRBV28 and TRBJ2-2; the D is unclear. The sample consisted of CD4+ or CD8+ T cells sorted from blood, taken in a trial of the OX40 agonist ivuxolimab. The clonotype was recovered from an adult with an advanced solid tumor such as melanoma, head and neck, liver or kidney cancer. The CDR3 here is CASTTTGSAGELFF. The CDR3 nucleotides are TGTGCCAGCACCACTACCGGATCGGCCGGGGAGCTGTTTTTT. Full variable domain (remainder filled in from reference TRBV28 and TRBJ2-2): DVKVTQSSRYLVKRTGEKVFLECVQDMDHENMFWYRQDPGLGLRLIYFSYDVKMKEKGDIPEGYSVSREKKERFSLILESASTNQTSMYLCASTTTGSAGELFFGEGSRLTVL.